This TCR beta chain was obtained from a study of blood T cell repertoires in COVID-19. About the research overall: PBMCs, B-cell-depleted T cells, or T cells provided the cDNA or gDNA that made up the material.

The authors' processing: Estimates of nucleated cell counts were drawn from the amplification of reference gene primers. Clones were read by immunoSEQ multiplex PCR, and TCRdb kept only the in-frame ones, dropping some. That table gives V, J and clone size, and the DNA gave D and trimming. The sample lists tens of thousands of clones, 87% occurring once. V dropped 4 bases and J dropped 4; count of bases not matched to a gene: 3. CDR1 and CDR2 from the germline V gene are LNHDA and SQIVND (reference sequence). CDR3 length: 14 amino acids. The genes are TRBV19 and TRBJ2-3, with 9 bases identical to TRBD2. Sequences were obtained from peripheral blood. The sequence was obtained from a male donor with acute or convalescent COVID-19. Here the CDR3 reads CASSTGTSPDTQYF. In nucleotides, the CDR3 is TGTGCCAGTAGTACTGGGACTAGCCCAGATACGCAGTATTTT.